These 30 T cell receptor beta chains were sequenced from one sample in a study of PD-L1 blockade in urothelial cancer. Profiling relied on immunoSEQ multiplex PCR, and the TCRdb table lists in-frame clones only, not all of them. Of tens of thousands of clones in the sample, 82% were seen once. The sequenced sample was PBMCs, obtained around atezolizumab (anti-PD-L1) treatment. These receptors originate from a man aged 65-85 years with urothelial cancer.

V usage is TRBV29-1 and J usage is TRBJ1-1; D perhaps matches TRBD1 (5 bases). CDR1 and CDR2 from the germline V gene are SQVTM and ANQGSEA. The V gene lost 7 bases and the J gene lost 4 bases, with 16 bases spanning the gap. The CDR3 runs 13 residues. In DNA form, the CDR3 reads TGCAGCGAGAGGGAAGCGGGGGGCACTGAAGCTTTCTTT. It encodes CSEREAGGTEAFF.

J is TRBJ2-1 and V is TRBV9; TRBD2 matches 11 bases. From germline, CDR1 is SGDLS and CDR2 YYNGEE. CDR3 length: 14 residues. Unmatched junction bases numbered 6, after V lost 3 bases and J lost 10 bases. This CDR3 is CASSGGLAGEEQFF. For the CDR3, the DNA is TGTGCCAGCAGCGGCGGACTAGCGGGCGAAGAGCAGTTCTTC.

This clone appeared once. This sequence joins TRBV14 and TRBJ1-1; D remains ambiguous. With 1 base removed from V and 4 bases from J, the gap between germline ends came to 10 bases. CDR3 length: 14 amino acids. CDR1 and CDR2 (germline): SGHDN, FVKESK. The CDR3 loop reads CASSQVGEGTEAFF. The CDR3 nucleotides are TGTGCCAGCAGCCAAGTGGGAGAGGGCACTGAAGCTTTCTTT.

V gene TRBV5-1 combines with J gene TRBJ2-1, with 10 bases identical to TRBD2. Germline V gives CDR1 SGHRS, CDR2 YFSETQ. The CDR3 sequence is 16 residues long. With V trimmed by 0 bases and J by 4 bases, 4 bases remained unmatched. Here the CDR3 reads CASSLEVAGGYNEQFF. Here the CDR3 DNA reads TGCGCCAGCAGCTTGGAGGTAGCGGGGGGATACAATGAGCAGTTCTTC.

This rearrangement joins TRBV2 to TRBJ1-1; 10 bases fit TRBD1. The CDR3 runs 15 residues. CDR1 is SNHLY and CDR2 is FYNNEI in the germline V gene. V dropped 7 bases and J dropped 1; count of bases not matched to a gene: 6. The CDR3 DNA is TGTGCCAGCATAGAGACAGGGGGCTCGAACACTGAAGCTTTCTTT. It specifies CASIETGGSNTEAFF.

CDR3 nucleotides: TGTGCCAGTAGTATTAGCAGCGACTCCACAGATACGCAGTATTTT. It translates to CASSISSDSTDTQYF. The chain combines TRBV19 with TRBJ2-3; D not certain. The CDR3 has 15 amino acids. Germline CDR1 LNHDA, CDR2 SQIVND (reference sequence). V was pared by 3 bases and J by 2 bases, with 12 bases between.

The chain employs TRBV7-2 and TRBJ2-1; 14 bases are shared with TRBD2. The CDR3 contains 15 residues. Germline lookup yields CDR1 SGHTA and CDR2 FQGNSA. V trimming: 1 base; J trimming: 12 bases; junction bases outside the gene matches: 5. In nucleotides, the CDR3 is TGTGCCAGCAGCTTAGATGGGACTAGCGGGGGAGGGCAGTTCTTC. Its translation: CASSLDGTSGGGQFF.

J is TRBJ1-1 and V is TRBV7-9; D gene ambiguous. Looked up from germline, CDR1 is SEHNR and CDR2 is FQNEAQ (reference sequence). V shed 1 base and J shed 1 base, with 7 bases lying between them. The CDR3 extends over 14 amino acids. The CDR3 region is CASSLGAENTEAFF. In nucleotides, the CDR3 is TGTGCCAGCAGCTTAGGTGCAGAGAACACTGAAGCTTTCTTT.

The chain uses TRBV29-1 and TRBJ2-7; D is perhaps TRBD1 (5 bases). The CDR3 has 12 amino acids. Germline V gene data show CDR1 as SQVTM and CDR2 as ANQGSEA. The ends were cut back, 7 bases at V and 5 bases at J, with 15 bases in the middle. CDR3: CSGGRDSDEQYF. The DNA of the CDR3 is TGCAGCGGGGGCAGGGATTCGGACGAGCAGTACTTC.

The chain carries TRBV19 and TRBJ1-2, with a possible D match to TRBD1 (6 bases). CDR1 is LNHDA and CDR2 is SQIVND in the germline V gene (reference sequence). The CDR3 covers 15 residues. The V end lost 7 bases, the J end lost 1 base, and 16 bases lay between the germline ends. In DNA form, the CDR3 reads TGTGCCAGTATTTTCCGGGACACTAATAACTATGGCTACACCTTC. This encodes CASIFRDTNNYGYTF.

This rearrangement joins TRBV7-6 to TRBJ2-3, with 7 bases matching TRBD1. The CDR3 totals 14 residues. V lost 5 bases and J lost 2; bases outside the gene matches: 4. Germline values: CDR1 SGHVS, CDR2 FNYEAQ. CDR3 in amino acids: CASSQDRVTDTQYF. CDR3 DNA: TGTGCCAGCAGCCAAGACAGGGTCACAGATACGCAGTATTTT. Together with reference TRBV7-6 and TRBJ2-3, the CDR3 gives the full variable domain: GAGVSQSPRYKVTKRGQDVALRCDPISGHVSLYWYRQALGQGPEFLTYFNYEAQQDKSGLPNDRFSAERPEGSISTLTIQRTEQRDSAMYRCASSQDRVTDTQYFGPGTRLTVL.

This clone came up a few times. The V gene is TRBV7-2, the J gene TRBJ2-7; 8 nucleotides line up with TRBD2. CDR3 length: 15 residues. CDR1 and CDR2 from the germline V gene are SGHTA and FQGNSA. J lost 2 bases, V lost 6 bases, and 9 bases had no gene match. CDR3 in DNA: TGTGCCAGCAGTTTTAGCGGGACCGTCACCTACGAGCAGTACTTC. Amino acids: CASSFSGTVTYEQYF. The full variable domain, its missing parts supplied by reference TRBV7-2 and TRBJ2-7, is GAGVSQSPSNKVTEKGKDVELRCDPISGHTALYWYRQSLGQGLEFLIYFQGNSAPDKSGLPSDRFSAERTGGSVSTLTIQRTQQEDSAVYLCASSFSGTVTYEQYFGPGTRLTVT.

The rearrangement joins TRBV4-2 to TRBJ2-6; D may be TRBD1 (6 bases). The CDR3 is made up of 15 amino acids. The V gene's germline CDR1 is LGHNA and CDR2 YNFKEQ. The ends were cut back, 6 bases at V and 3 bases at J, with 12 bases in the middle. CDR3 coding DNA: TGTGCCAGCAGGCAAACAGGGTTTGGGGCCAACGTCCTGACTTTC. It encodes CASRQTGFGANVLTF.

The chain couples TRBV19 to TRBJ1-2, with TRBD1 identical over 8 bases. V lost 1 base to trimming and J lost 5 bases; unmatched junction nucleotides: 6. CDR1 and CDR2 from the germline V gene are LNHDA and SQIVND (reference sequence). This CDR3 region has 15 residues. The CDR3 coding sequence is TGTGCCAGTAGTATAGGAGCAGGGGGCAAGTATGGCTACACCTTC. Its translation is CASSIGAGGKYGYTF. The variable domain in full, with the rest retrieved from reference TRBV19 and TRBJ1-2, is DGGITQSPKYLFRKEGQNVTLSCEQNLNHDAMYWYRQDPGQGLRLIYYSQIVNDFQKGDIAEGYSVSREKKESFPLTVTSAQKNPTAFYLCASSIGAGGKYGYTFGSGTRLTVV.

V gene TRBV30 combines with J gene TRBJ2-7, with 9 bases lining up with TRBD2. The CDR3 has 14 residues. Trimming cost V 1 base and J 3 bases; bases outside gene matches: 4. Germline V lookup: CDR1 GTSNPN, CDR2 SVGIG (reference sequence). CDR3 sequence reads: CAWSETSGYYEQYF. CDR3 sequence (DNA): TGTGCCTGGAGTGAGACTAGCGGTTACTACGAGCAGTACTTC.

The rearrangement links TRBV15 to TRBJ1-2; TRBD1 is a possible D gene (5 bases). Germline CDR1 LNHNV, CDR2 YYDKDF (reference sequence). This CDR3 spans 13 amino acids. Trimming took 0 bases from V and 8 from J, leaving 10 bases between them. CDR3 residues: CATSRDRRGGYTF. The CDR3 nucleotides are TGTGCCACCAGCAGAGATCGGAGGGGCGGCTACACCTTC.

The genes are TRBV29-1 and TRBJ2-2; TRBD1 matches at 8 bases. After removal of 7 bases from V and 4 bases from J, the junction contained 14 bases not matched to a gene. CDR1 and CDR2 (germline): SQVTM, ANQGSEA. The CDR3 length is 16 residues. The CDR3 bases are TGCAGCGCTGGACAGGGCAGGAGAAGTGCCACCGGGGAGCTGTTTTTT. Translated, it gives CSAGQGRRSATGELFF.

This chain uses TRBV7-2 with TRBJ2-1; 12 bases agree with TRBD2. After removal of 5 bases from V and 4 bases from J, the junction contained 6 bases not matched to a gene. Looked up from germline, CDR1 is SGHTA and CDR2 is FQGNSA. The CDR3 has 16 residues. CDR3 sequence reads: CASSPWTSGTYNEQFF. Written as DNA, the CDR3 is TGTGCCAGCAGCCCCTGGACTAGCGGGACTTACAATGAGCAGTTCTTC. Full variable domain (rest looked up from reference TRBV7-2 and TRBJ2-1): GAGVSQSPSNKVTEKGKDVELRCDPISGHTALYWYRQSLGQGLEFLIYFQGNSAPDKSGLPSDRFSAERTGGSVSTLTIQRTQQEDSAVYLCASSPWTSGTYNEQFFGPGTRLTVL.

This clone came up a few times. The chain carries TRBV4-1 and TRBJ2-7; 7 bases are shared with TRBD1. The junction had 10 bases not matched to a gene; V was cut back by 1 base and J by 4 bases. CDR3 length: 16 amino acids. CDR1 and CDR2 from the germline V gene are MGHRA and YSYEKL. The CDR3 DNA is TGCGCCAGCAGCCAAGGAGCAGGGACAGAGACATACGAGCAGTACTTC. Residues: CASSQGAGTETYEQYF.

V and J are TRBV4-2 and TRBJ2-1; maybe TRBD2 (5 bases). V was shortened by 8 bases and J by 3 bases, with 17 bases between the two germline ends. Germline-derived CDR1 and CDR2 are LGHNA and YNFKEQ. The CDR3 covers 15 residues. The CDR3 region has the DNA TGTGCCAGCCGCCCTTGGACCGGAGGCTACAATGAGCAGTTCTTC. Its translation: CASRPWTGGYNEQFF.

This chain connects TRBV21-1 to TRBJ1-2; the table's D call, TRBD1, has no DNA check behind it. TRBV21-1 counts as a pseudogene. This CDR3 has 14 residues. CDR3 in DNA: TGTGCCAGCAGCAAAGAGGTAGGGGAAGGGGGCTACACCTTC. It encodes CASSKEVGEGGYTF.

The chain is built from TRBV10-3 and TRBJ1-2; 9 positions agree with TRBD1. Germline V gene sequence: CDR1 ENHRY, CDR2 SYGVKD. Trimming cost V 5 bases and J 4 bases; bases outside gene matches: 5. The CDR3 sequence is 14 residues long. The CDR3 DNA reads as TGTGCCATCAGTTGGGACAGGGAAGGCTATGGCTACACCTTC. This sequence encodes CAISWDREGYGYTF.

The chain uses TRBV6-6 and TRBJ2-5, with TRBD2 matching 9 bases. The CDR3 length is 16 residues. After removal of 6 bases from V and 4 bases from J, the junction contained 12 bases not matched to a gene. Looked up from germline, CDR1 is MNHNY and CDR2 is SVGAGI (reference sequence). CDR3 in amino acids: CASRLGLALVGETQYF. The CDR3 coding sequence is TGTGCCAGCAGACTAGGACTAGCGTTAGTGGGAGAGACCCAGTACTTC.

DNA of the CDR3: TGCGCCAGCAGCCCCGGACAGGGGGCAGGTCACACTGAAGCTTTCTTT. This sequence encodes CASSPGQGAGHTEAFF. V gene TRBV5-1 combines with J gene TRBJ1-1; 11 bases align to TRBD1. This CDR3 has 16 amino acids. Per the germline V gene, CDR1 is SGHRS and CDR2 is YFSETQ. V lost 4 bases and J lost 3; bases outside the gene matches: 8.

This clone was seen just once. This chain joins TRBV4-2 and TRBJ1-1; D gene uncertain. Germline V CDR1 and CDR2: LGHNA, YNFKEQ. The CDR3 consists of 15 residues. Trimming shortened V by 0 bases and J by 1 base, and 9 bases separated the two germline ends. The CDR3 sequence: CASSQDRGGNTEAFF. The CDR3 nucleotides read TGTGCCAGCAGCCAAGATCGGGGAGGGAACACTGAAGCTTTCTTT.

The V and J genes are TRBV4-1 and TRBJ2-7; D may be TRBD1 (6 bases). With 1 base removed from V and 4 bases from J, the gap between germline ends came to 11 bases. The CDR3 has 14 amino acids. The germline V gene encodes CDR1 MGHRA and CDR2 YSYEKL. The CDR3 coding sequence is TGCGCCAGCAGCCAAGTACTGGGGGCATACGAGCAGTACTTC. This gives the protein CASSQVLGAYEQYF.

This chain's CDR3 is CASSLVAGSSDEQFF. In DNA form, the CDR3 reads TGCGCCAGCAGCTTGGTGGCGGGATCCTCCGATGAGCAGTTCTTC. The rearrangement joins TRBV5-1 to TRBJ2-1, with a weak D call TRBD2 (6 bases). Per germline, CDR1 SGHRS and CDR2 YFSETQ. V was cut by 0 bases and J by 8 bases, with 15 bases left in between. The CDR3 has 15 amino acids.

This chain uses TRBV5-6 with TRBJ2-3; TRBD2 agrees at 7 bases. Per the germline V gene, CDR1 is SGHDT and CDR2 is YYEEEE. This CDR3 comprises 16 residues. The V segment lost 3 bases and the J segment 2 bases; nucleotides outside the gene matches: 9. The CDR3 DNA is TGTGCCAGCAGCTCCGCCGGGGACTACAACACAGATACGCAGTATTTT. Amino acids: CASSSAGDYNTDTQYF.

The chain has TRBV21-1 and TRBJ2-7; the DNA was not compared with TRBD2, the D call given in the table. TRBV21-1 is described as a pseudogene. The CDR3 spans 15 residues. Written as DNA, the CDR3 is TGTGCCAGCAGCAACTACGGGGGAGCATCCTACGAGCAGTACTTC. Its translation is CASSNYGGASYEQYF.

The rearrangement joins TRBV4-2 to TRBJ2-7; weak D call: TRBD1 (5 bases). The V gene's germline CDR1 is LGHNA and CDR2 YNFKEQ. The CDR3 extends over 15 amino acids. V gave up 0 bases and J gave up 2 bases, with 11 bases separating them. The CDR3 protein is CASSQDKLGPYEQYF. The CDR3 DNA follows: TGTGCCAGCAGCCAAGATAAACTGGGGCCCTACGAGCAGTACTTC.